This T cell receptor beta chain was sequenced in a study of blood T cell repertoires in COVID-19. On the study more broadly: Nucleic acid was either cDNA or gDNA, and it came from T cells, B-cell-depleted T cells, or PBMCs.

It was during active infection that Seattle patients were enrolled and then longitudinally followed. Produced via immunoSEQ multiplex PCR; TCRdb's table is partial and in-frame only. This sample has some 80,000 clones, with around 83% found just once. Germline CDR1 and CDR2: LNHNV and YYDKDF (reference sequence). The CDR3 extends over 14 amino acids. Trimming cost V 5 bases and J 0 bases; bases outside gene matches: 2. The receptor's source is a man aged 60 to 69 with COVID-19, enrolled during active disease. The chain recombines TRBV15 with TRBJ1-2; 8 bases are a match to TRBD1. Sequenced: peripheral blood. Here the CDR3 reads CATSQGQANYGYTF. Written as DNA, the CDR3 is TGTGCCACCAGCCAGGGACAGGCTAACTATGGCTACACCTTC.